The 23 T cell receptor beta chains below come from one sample, sequenced in a study of T cells in Graves' hyperthyroidism and ophthalmopathy. RNA transcripts yielded amplified TCR beta CDR3 regions. First-round RT-PCR with HTBI primers amplified the TCR CDR3 region. TCRdb reanalysed the multiplex PCR reads using MiXCR and keeps one entry per CDR3 protein. The profile covers about 600,000 distinct CDR3 sequences, with 16% appearing a single time and approximately 3.5% taken by the ten largest. The sample comprised blood. Receptors originate from a woman aged 40 to 50 with Graves' ophthalmopathy.

The rearrangement joins TRBV7-2 to TRBJ2-5, with 10 bases identical to TRBD2. This CDR3 is 18 amino acids long. Germline CDR1 reads SGHTA; CDR2 reads FQGNSA. The ends lost 6 bases at V and 6 bases at J; junction bases unmatched: 19. The CDR3: CASSNGWSGGAGAKTQYF. The CDR3 DNA is TGTGCCAGCAGTAACGGGTGGAGCGGGGGGGCCGGGGCCAAGACCCAGTACTTC.

This clonotype was recorded at least ten times. The V call is TRBV20-1, the J call TRBJ2-3; the match to TRBD2 covers 10 bases. The CDR3 extends over 13 amino acids. Germline V gene sequence: CDR1 DFQATT, CDR2 SNEGSKA (reference sequence). The trim removed 6 bases at V and 1 base at J, leaving 1 base unmatched. DNA for the CDR3: TGCAGTGCCCTAGCGGGGGGCACAGATACGCAGTATTTT. Translated, it gives CSALAGGTDTQYF.

The chain combines TRBV6-9 with TRBJ1-6, with 7 bases fitting TRBD1. CDR3 length: 14 residues. CDR1 is MNHGY, CDR2 SVAAGI, per germline. Unmatched junction bases numbered 6, after V lost 5 bases and J lost 8 bases. CDR3 nucleotide sequence: TGTGCCAGCAGTCCACGGGACAGCTATTCACCCCTCCACTTT. Translating it yields CASSPRDSYSPLHF.

This clonotype was observed many times. V is TRBV9 and J is TRBJ2-1, with D tentatively TRBD1 (5 bases). The CDR3 length is 12 residues. Germline loops: CDR1 SGDLS, CDR2 YYNGEE. The V and J ends lost 3 bases and 9 bases respectively, with 10 bases between them. In DNA form, the CDR3 reads TGTGCCAGCAGCGCCCAGGGAAGTGAGCAGTTCTTC. Encoded protein: CASSAQGSEQFF.

This clonotype was seen at least ten times. This sequence joins TRBV5-1 and TRBJ2-1; possibly TRBD1 for D (5 bases). Trimming took off 1 base at V and 0 bases at J, with 14 bases between the two ends. Germline lookup yields CDR1 SGHRS and CDR2 YFSETQ. This CDR3 spans 17 amino acids. In DNA, the CDR3 is TGCGCCAGCAGCTTGTTAGGGGCGCGTGACTCCTACAATGAGCAGTTCTTC. It is translated as CASSLLGARDSYNEQFF.

Ten or more counts support this clonotype. The rearrangement joins TRBV5-1 to TRBJ1-1; the D is unclear. The CDR3 contains 13 residues. Germline CDR1 and CDR2: SGHRS and YFSETQ. Trimming stripped 4 bases from V and 2 bases from J, with 9 bases between. The CDR3 region has the DNA TGCGCCAGCAGCATAACCATAAACACTGAAGCTTTCTTT. The encoded protein is CASSITINTEAFF.

This clonotype was recorded only once. The chain has TRBV4-1 and TRBJ2-3; the D call may be TRBD1 or TRBD2 (6 bases each). The CDR3 spans 16 residues. The germline V gene encodes CDR1 MGHRA and CDR2 YSYEKL. V was trimmed by 8 bases and J by 2 bases, leaving 20 bases between them. The CDR3 sequence is CASSTRGGQTTDTQYF. CDR3 DNA: TGCGCCAGCTCCACTCGAGGGGGGCAGACCACAGATACGCAGTATTTT.

This clonotype was counted between two and nine times. The J gene is TRBJ1-4, the V gene TRBV20-1, with TRBD1 as a possible D gene (5 bases). V lost 4 bases, J lost 5 bases, and 14 bases lay in between. Germline V CDR1 and CDR2: DFQATT, SNEGSKA (reference sequence). This CDR3 has 14 residues. The CDR3 loop is CSATRTGGNEKLFF. In DNA, the CDR3 is TGCAGTGCTACCCGGACCGGGGGGAATGAAAAACTGTTTTTT.

In its sample, this clonotype was seen a few times. CDR3: CASSYNGLAGEEQYF. CDR3 coding DNA: TGCGCCAGCAGCTATAACGGACTAGCGGGCGAGGAGCAGTACTTC. This sequence joins TRBV5-1 and TRBJ2-7, with 11 bases lining up with TRBD2. The germline V gene has CDR1 SGHRS and CDR2 YFSETQ. This CDR3 is 15 amino acids long. V dropped 3 bases and J dropped 7; count of bases not matched to a gene: 9.

Many counts were recorded for this clonotype. The genes are TRBV6-2 or TRBV6-3 and TRBJ2-7; no definite D call. Germline V lookup: CDR1 MNHEY, CDR2 SVGEGT. CDR3 size: 13 residues. The V end was cut by 2 bases, the J end by 3 bases, with 8 bases between. The chain's CDR3 is CASSYESGYEQYF. The CDR3 DNA reads as TGTGCCAGCAGTTACGAGTCCGGCTACGAGCAGTACTTC.

This clonotype was seen a few times. J is TRBJ2-5 and V is TRBV20-1; D gene unclear. Trimming took 4 bases from V and 7 from J, leaving 13 bases between them. In germline, CDR1 is DFQATT, CDR2 SNEGSKA (reference sequence). The CDR3 is 12 amino acids. For the CDR3, the DNA is TGCAGTGCTAAGACAAGTGCTGGGACCCAGTACTTC. Encoded protein: CSAKTSAGTQYF.

The rearrangement joins TRBV20-1 to TRBJ2-5; D perhaps matches TRBD1 (5 bases). Per the germline V gene, CDR1 is DFQATT and CDR2 is SNEGSKA (reference sequence). The ends were cut back, 4 bases at V and 2 bases at J, with 14 bases in the middle. There are 14 residues in the CDR3. The CDR3, as DNA: TGCAGTGCTATCATAGGGGCAGCACAAGAGACCCAGTACTTC. It translates to CSAIIGAAQETQYF.

This clonotype was detected a few times. The chain uses TRBV5-1 and TRBJ1-6; perhaps TRBD1 as D (5 bases). V was pared by 5 bases and J by 9 bases, with 12 bases between. CDR1 is SGHRS, CDR2 YFSETQ, per germline. The CDR3 contains 13 residues. The CDR3 loop is CASRLGGGSPLHF. In DNA form, the CDR3 reads TGCGCCAGCAGACTTGGGGGGGGTTCACCCCTCCACTTT.

This clonotype was counted a single time. At one end the junction does not follow the germline gene, possibly because of a read error. The chain has TRBV4-1 and TRBJ2-7; 8 bases agree with TRBD1. The CDR3 extends over 14 amino acids. Germline V lookup: CDR1 MGHRA, CDR2 YSYEKL. The CDR3 coding sequence is TGCGCCAGCAGCGGGACAGGACTCTCCTACGAGCAGTACTTT. It is translated as CASSGTGLSYEQYF.

This clonotype has ten or more counts. This sequence joins TRBV7-6 and TRBJ2-1; TRBD2 matches 8 bases. This CDR3 is built from 16 residues. Germline V lookup: CDR1 SGHVS, CDR2 FNYEAQ. The junction had 6 bases not matched to a gene; V was cut back by 1 base and J by 4 bases. The CDR3 nucleotides are TGTGCCAGCAGCTTAGATGGGACTAGGATTTACAATGAGCAGTTCTTC. Its protein is CASSLDGTRIYNEQFF.

In its sample, this clonotype was seen a few times. This rearrangement joins TRBV9 to TRBJ1-5; D not certain. Germline CDR1 SGDLS, CDR2 YYNGEE. V lost 0 bases and J 6 bases, leaving 13 bases between the germline ends. This CDR3 has 15 residues. The CDR3 sequence: CASSVEIGVSQPQHF. In DNA form, the CDR3 reads TGTGCCAGCAGCGTAGAAATTGGGGTAAGTCAGCCCCAGCATTTT.

This clonotype was detected ten times or more. The genes are TRBV2 and TRBJ2-2; TRBD1 is a possible D gene (6 bases). This CDR3 has 16 amino acids. The V gene lost 3 bases and the J gene lost 4 bases, with 15 bases spanning the gap. The germline gives CDR1 SNHLY, CDR2 FYNNEI. The CDR3 nucleotides read TGTGCCAGCAGTGAGGGGGCAGATTTGATCACCGGGGAGCTGTTTTTT. This encodes CASSEGADLITGELFF.

A few counts support this clonotype. CDR3 residues: CASSPNVGIQPQHF. For the CDR3, the DNA is TGTGCCAGCAGCCCCAATGTAGGTATTCAGCCCCAGCATTTT. The chain combines TRBV28 with TRBJ1-5; D not resolved. CDR1 is MDHEN and CDR2 is SYDVKM in the germline V gene. The CDR3 has 14 amino acids. The V gene lost 6 bases and the J gene lost 6 bases, with 15 bases spanning the gap.

This clonotype was picked up a small number of times. The chain carries TRBV4-1 and TRBJ1-5; D is unclear. Germline loops: CDR1 MGHRA, CDR2 YSYEKL. The CDR3 has 16 residues. Trimming took off 0 bases at V and 2 bases at J, with 11 bases between the two ends. This CDR3 reads CASSQEGGLGNQPQHF. In DNA, the CDR3 is TGCGCCAGCAGCCAAGAAGGAGGGTTGGGCAATCAGCCCCAGCATTTT.

The sample holds many counts of this clonotype. This chain uses TRBV3-1 with TRBJ2-1; D is perhaps TRBD2 (5 bases). Looked up from germline, CDR1 is LGHDT and CDR2 is YNNKEL (reference sequence). CDR3 length: 15 amino acids. V shed 6 bases and J shed 0 bases, with 12 bases lying between them. The CDR3 reads CASSIGLVSYNEQFF. As DNA, the CDR3 is TGTGCCAGCAGTATCGGACTGGTCTCCTACAATGAGCAGTTCTTC.

J is TRBJ2-2 and V is TRBV28; possible D gene TRBD2, 6 bases. The V gene's germline CDR1 is MDHEN and CDR2 SYDVKM. V was pared by 6 bases and J by 1 base, with 12 bases between. This CDR3 contains 15 residues. CDR3 in amino acids: CASSSGSLNTGELFF. DNA of the CDR3: TGTGCCAGCAGCTCCGGGAGTTTGAACACCGGGGAGCTGTTTTTT.

This clonotype was found many times. This rearrangement joins TRBV20-1 to TRBJ1-6; possibly TRBD1 for D (6 bases). The CDR3 is 16 amino acids. The germline V and J ends were trimmed by 0 bases and 10 bases, with 19 bases remaining between them. Germline V CDR1 and CDR2: DFQATT, SNEGSKA (reference sequence). The CDR3 loop reads CSARDGTLGGGSPLHF. The CDR3 DNA reads as TGCAGTGCTAGAGACGGCACACTGGGAGGGGGATCACCCCTCCACTTT.

Here the CDR3 reads CATSRDLAGPSYEQYF. Here the CDR3 DNA reads TGTGCCACCAGCAGAGATCTTGCGGGTCCCAGCTACGAGCAGTACTTC. The chain uses TRBV15 and TRBJ2-7; D possibly corresponds to TRBD2 (5 bases). This CDR3 is 16 amino acids long. CDR1 and CDR2 (germline): LNHNV, YYDKDF (reference sequence). The ends were cut back, 0 bases at V and 3 bases at J, with 15 bases in the middle.